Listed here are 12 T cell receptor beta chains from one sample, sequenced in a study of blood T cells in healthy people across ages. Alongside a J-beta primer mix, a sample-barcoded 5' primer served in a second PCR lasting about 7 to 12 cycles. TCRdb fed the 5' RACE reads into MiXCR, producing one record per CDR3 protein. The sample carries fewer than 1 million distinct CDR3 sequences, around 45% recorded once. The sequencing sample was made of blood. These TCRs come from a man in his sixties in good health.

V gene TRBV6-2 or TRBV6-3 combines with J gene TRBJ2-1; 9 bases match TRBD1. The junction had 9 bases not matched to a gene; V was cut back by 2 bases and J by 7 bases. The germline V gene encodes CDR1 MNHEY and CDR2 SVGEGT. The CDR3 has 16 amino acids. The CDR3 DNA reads TGTGCCAGCAGTTACCGGGACAGGGTGAATGTGAATGAGCAGTTCTTC. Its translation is CASSYRDRVNVNEQFF.

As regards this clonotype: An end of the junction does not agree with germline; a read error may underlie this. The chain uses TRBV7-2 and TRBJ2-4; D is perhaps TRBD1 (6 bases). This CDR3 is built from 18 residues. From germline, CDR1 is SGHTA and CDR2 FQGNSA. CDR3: CASSLGRGTALAKNSQYF. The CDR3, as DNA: TGTGCCAGCAGCTTAGGCAGGGGAACGGCCCTAGCCAAAAACAGTCAGTACTTC.

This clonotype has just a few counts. The CDR3, as DNA: TGTGCCAGCAGTGAATACGGTCGGGCCCACGAGCAGTACTTC. It translates to CASSEYGRAHEQYF. The chain is built from TRBV25-1 and TRBJ2-7, with no clear D. CDR1 and CDR2 from the germline V gene are MGHDK and SYGVNS. The CDR3 covers 14 residues. Deletions cut 0 bases from V and 5 bases from J, with 11 bases between.

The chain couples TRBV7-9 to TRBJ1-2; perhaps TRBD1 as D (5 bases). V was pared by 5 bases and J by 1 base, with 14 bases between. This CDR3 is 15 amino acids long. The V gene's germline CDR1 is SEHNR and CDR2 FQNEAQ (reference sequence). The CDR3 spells CASSRGAALNYGYTF. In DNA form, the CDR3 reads TGTGCCAGCAGCCGAGGGGCAGCGCTTAACTATGGCTACACCTTC.

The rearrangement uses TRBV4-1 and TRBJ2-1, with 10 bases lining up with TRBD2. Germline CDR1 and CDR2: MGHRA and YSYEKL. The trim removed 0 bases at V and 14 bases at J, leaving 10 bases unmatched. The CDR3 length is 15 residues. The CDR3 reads CASSQDSQRGGLKFF. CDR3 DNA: TGCGCCAGCAGCCAAGATTCGCAGCGGGGGGGCCTTAAGTTCTTC.

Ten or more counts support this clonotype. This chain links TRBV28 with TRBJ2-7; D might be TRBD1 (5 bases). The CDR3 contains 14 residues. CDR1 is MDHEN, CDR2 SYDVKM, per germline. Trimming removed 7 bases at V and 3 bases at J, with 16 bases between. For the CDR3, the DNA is TGTGCCAGCATCCAGGGAACCGCCGGCTACGAGCAGTACTTC. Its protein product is CASIQGTAGYEQYF.

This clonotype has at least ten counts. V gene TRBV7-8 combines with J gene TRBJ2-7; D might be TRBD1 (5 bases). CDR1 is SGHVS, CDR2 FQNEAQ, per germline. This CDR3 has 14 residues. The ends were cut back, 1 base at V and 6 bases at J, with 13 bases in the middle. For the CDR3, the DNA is TGTGCCAGCAGCTTAGACCCCAGGGTGGCCGAGCAGTACTTC. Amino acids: CASSLDPRVAEQYF.

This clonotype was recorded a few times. The CDR3 nucleotides read TGTGCCAGCAGCAAACCCGAGACCCAGTACTTC. Translated, it gives CASSKPETQYF. This chain connects TRBV21-1 to TRBJ2-5. TRBV21-1 is given as a pseudogene. This CDR3 has 11 amino acids.

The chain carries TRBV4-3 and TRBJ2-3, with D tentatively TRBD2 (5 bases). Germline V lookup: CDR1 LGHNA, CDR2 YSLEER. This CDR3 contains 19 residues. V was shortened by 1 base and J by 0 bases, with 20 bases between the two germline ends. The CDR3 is CASSQVRVGKSSSTDTQYF. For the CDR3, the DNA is TGCGCCAGCAGCCAAGTGAGGGTAGGAAAGTCTTCTAGCACAGATACGCAGTATTTT.

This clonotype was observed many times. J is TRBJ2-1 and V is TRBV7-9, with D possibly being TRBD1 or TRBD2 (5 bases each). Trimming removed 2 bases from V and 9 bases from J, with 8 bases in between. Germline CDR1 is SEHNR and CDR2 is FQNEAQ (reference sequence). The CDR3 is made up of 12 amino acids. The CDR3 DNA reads TGTGCCAGCAGCTTACCGGGGCCTGAGCAGTTCTTC. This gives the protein CASSLPGPEQFF.

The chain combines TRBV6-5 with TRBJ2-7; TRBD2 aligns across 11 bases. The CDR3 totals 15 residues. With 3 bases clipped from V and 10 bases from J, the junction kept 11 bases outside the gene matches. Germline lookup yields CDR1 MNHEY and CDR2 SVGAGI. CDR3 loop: CASSYSSGGLGTQYF. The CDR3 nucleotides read TGTGCCAGCAGTTATTCTAGCGGGGGGTTAGGTACCCAGTACTTC.

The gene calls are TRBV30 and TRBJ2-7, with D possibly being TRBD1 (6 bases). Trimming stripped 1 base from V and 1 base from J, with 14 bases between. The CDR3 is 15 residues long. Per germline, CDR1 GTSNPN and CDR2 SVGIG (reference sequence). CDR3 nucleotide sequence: TGTGCCTGGAGTGAACTCGGGGACAAATCCTACGAGCAGTACTTC. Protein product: CAWSELGDKSYEQYF. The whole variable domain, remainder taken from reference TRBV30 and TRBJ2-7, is SQTIHQWPATLVQPVGSPLSLECTVEGTSNPNLYWYRQAAGRGLQLLFYSVGIGQISSEVPQNLSASRPQDRQFILSSKKLLLSDSGFYLCAWSELGDKSYEQYFGPGTRLTVT.